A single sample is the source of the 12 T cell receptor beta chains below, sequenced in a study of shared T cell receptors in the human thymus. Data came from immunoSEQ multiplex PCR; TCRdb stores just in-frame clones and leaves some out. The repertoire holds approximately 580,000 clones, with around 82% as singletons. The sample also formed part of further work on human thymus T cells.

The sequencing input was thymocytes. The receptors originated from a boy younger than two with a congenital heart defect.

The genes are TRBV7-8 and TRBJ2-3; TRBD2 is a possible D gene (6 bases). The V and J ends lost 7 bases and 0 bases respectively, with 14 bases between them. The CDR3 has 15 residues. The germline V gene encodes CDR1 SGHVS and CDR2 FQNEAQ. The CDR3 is CASNDGTSSTDTQYF. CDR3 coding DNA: TGTGCCAGCAACGACGGGACTTCTAGCACAGATACGCAGTATTTT.

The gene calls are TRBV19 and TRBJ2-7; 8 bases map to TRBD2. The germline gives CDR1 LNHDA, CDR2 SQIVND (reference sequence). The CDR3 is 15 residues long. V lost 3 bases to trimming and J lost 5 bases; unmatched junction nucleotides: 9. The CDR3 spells CASSIHGTSRHEQYF. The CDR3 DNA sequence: TGTGCCAGTAGTATCCATGGGACTAGTCGCCACGAGCAGTACTTC.

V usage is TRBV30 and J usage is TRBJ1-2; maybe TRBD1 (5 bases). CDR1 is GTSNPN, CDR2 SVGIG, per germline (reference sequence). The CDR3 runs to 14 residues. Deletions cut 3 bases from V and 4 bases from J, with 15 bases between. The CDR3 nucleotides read TGTGCCTGGAGCCCGACAGCCGCGAGCTATGGCTACACCTTC. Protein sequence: CAWSPTAASYGYTF.

DNA for the CDR3: TGTGCCAGCAGTGAAAGGGGGCGGGAGACCCAGTACTTC. Amino acid sequence: CASSERGRETQYF. The rearrangement links TRBV6-1 to TRBJ2-5, with 7 nucleotides matching TRBD1. CDR1 is MNHNS and CDR2 is SASEGT in the germline V gene. V trimming: 2 bases; J trimming: 5 bases; junction bases outside the gene matches: 2. The length of the CDR3 is 13 residues.

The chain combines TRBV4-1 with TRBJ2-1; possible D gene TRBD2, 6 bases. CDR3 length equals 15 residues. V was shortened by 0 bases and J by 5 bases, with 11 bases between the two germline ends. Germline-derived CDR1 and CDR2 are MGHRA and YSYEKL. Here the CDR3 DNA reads TGCGCCAGCAGCCAAGATTTGGACTACAACAATGAGCAGTTCTTC. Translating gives CASSQDLDYNNEQFF.

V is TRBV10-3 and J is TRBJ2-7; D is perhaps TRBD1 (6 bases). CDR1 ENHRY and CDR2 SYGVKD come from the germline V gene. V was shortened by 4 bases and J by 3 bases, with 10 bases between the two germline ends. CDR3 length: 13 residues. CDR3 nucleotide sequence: TGTGCCATCAGTGCGACAGGAGGCTACGAGCAGTACTTC. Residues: CAISATGGYEQYF.

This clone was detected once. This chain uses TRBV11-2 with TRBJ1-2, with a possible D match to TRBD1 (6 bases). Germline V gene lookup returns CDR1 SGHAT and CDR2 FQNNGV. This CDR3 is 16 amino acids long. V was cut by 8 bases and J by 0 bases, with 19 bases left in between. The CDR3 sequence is CASARKLGAPNYGYTF. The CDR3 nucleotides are TGTGCCAGCGCCAGGAAGTTGGGGGCCCCTAACTATGGCTACACCTTC.

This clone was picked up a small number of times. CDR3 sequence (DNA): TGTGCCAGTAATGGGGATAGCGTTGGAGGGGAGCAGTACTTC. This sequence encodes CASNGDSVGGEQYF. This rearrangement joins TRBV19 to TRBJ2-7; TRBD2 is a possible D gene (6 bases). Germline V gene lookup returns CDR1 LNHDA and CDR2 SQIVND (reference sequence). Trimming pared 7 bases from V and 7 bases from J, leaving 20 bases between. CDR3 length: 14 residues.

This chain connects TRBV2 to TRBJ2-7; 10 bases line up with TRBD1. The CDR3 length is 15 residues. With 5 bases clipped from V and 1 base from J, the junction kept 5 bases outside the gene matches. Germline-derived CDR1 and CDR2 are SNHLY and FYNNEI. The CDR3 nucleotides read TGTGCCAGCAGTTGGACAGGGGGGGCGTCCTACGAGCAGTACTTC. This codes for CASSWTGGASYEQYF.

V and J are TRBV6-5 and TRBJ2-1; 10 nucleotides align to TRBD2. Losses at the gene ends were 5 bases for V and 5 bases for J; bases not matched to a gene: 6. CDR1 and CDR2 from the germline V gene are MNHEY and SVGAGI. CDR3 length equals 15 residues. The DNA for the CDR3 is TGTGCCAGCAGTCACCGGACTAGCGGCGACAATGAGCAGTTCTTC. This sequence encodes CASSHRTSGDNEQFF.

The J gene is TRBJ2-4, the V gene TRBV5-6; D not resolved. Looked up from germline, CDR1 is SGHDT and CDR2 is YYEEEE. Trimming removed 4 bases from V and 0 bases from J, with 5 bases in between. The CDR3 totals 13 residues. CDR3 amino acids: CASSPSAKNIQYF. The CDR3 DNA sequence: TGTGCCAGCAGCCCTTCAGCCAAAAACATTCAGTACTTC.

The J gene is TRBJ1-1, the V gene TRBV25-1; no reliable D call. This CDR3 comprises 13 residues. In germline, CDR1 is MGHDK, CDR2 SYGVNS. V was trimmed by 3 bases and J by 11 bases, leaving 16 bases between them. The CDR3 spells CASSDPKAPGAFF. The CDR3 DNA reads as TGTGCCAGCAGTGACCCCAAAGCCCCGGGGGCTTTCTTT.